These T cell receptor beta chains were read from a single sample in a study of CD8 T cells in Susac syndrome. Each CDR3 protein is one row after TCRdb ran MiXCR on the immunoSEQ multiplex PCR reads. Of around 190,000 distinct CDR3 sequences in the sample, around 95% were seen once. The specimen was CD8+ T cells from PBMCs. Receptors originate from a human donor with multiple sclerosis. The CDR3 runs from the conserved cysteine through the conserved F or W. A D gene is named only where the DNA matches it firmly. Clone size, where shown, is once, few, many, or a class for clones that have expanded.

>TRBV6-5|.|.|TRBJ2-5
TGTGCCAGCAGTTCCTTCCCACGTCCGGGGGGCAAAGAGACCCAGTACTTC
CASSSFPRPGGKETQYF
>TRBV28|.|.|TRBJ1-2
TGTGCCAGCAGTTTACTATCGGAGGGCTACACCTTC
CASSLLSEGYTF
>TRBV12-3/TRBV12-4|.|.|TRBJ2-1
TGTGCCAGCAGCCGGGTAAGGTCCTACAATGAGCAGTTCTTC
CASSRVRSYNEQFF
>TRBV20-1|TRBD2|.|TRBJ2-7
TGCAGTGCTAGAGCCTCCGGGGGGGGCTCCTACGAGCAGTACTTC
CSARASGGGSYEQYF
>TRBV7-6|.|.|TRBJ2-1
TGTGCCAGCAGCTGGAACAGCGGACTGAGCTCCTACAATGAGCAGTTCTTC
CASSWNSGLSSYNEQFF
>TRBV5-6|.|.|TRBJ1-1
TGTGCCAGCAGCTCGTCGGGGTACACTGAAGCTTTCTTT
CASSSSGYTEAFF
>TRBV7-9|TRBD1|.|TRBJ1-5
TGTGCCAGCAGCGCGCCGGGACAGGGAGATCAGCCCCAGCATTTT
CASSAPGQGDQPQHF
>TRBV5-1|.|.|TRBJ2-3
TGCGCCAGCAGCTTGGGGGCCCCGGGACTCATCACAGATACGCAGTATTTT
CASSLGAPGLITDTQYF
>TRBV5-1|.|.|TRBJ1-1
TGCGCCAGCAGCTTCCGGTCAGGGGCCCTAGAAGCTTTCTTT
CASSFRSGALEAFF
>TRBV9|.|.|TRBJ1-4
TGTGCCAGCAACGATGGGAGGGGAAAACTGTTTTTT
CASNDGRGKLFF
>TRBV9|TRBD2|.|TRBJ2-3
TGTGCCAGCAGCGCTCCTCTAGCGGGGGGGCCGGATACGCAGTATTTT
CASSAPLAGGPDTQYF
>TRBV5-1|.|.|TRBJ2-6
TGCGCCAGCAGCTTGGATCGGCCCCCTAGCTCTGGGGCCAACGTCCTGACTTTC
CASSLDRPPSSGANVLTF
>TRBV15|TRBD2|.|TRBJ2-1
TGTGCCACCAGCAAAGGACTAGCGGGATTCCCTTTCTATGAGCAGTTCTTC
CATSKGLAGFPFYEQFF
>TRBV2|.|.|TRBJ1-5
TGTGCCAGCGCGGGAAAGGTATATAGCAATCAGCCCCAGCATTTT
CASAGKVYSNQPQHF
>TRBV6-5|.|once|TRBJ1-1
TGTGCCAGCAGTTACGCAGCTGAAGCTTTCTTT
CASSYAAEAFF
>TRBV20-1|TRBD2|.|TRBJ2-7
TGCAGTGCTAGACCGATTACTAGCGGGGGCGCCTACGAGCAGTACTTC
CSARPITSGGAYEQYF
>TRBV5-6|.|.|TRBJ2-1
TGTGCCAGCAGCTTGGAGGGACTTCCATACAATGAGCAGTTCTTC
CASSLEGLPYNEQFF
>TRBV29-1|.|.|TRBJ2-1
TGCAGAGTCCGAACACCGGGACTCCACAATGAGCAGTTCTTC
CRVRTPGLHNEQFF
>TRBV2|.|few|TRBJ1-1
TGTGCCAGCAGGGGCAGTGAAGCTTTCTTT
CASRGSEAFF
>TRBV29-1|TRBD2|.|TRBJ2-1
TGCAGCGCCCTGGCTAGCGGGAGATTTATGGGCGCCTACAATGAGCAGTTCTTC
CSALASGRFMGAYNEQFF
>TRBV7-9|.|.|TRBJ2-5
TGTGCCAGCAGCTTATGGCGGGACCTCCAAGAGACCCAGTACTTC
CASSLWRDLQETQYF
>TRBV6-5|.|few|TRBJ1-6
TGTGCCAGCAGTTTGGGGACTTCACCCCTCCACTTT
CASSLGTSPLHF
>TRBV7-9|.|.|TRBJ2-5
TGTGCCAGCAGCTTGAAGACTCGAGAGACCCAGTACTTC
CASSLKTRETQYF
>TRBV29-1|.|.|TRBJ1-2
TGCAGCGTTGTAGCACAGGAGGAGGGCTACACCTTC
CSVVAQEEGYTF
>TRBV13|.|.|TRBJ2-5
TGTGCCAGCAGCTCGTTCAATGGGGAAGGGACCCAGTACTTC
CASSSFNGEGTQYF
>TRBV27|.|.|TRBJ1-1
TGTGCCAGCAGTTTATTGGGGGATCTCACTGAAGCTTTCTTT
CASSLLGDLTEAFF
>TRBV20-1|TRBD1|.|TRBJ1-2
TGCAGTGCTTTACCACAGGGGGGGAACTATGGCTACACCTTC
CSALPQGGNYGYTF
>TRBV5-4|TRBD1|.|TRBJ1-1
TGTGCCAGCAGCATAACAGGGGGAAGCACTGAAGCTTTCTTT
CASSITGGSTEAFF
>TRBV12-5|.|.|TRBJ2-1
TGTGCTAGTGGTTTGGTAACCTATGAGCAGTTCTTC
CASGLVTYEQFF
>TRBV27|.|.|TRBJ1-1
TGTGCCAGCAGTTCCATACATAACACTGAAGCTTTCTTT
CASSSIHNTEAFF
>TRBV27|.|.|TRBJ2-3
TGTGCCAGCAGTTTACGGTTCGGTGACAGACTCACAGATACGCAGTATTTT
CASSLRFGDRLTDTQYF
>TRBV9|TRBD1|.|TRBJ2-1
TGTGCCAGCAGCGTAGACAGGGGACCTCGCAATGAGCAGTTCTTC
CASSVDRGPRNEQFF
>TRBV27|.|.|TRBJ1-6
TGTGCCAGCAGTTTATTCTCGGCCCGCCCAATCGGTTCACCCCTCCACTTT
CASSLFSARPIGSPLHF
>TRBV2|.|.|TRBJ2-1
TGTGCCAGCCTACTCCCGAATGTTTATGGCAATGAGCAGTTCTTC
CASLLPNVYGNEQFF
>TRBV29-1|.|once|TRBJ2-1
TGCAGCGTTGAATTCGGGGGACACAAAACCTACAATGAGCAGTTCTTC
CSVEFGGHKTYNEQFF
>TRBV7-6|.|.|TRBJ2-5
TGTGCCAGCAGCTTAGGCCCAGACATAGAGACCCAGTACTTC
CASSLGPDIETQYF
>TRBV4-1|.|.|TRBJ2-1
TGCGCCAGCAGCCCTTCCCGACAGGATTACAATGAGCAGTTCTTC
CASSPSRQDYNEQFF
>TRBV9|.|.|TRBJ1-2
TGTGCCAGCAGCTCGTGGGGCTTCTATGGCTACACCTTC
CASSSWGFYGYTF
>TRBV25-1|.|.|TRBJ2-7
TGTGCCAGCAGTGCGGACAACCGCATCTACGAGCAGTACTTC
CASSADNRIYEQYF
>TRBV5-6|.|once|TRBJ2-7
TGTGCCAGCAGCTGGAAGCGGTCCTACGAGCAGTACTTC
CASSWKRSYEQYF
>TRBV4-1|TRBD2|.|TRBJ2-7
TGCGCCAGCAGCCAAGAGCCGGGAGGTGCGCATTACGAGCAGTACTTC
CASSQEPGGAHYEQYF
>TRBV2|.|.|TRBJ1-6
TGTGCCAGCAGTGAAGGAGGGGCTCGGTCACCCCTCCACTTT
CASSEGGARSPLHF
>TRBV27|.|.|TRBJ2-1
TGTGCCAGCAGTGGACACCTTAACAATGAGCAGTTCTTC
CASSGHLNNEQFF
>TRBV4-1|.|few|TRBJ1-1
TGCGCCAGCAGCCGCGGATTGAACACTGAAGCTTTCTTT
CASSRGLNTEAFF
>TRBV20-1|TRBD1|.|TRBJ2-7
TGCAGTGCCAGAGGGGACAGGGGGACCTACGAGCAGTACTTC
CSARGDRGTYEQYF
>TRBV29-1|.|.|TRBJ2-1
TGCAGCGTAACAGGGATTGCCAATGAGCAGTTCTTC
CSVTGIANEQFF
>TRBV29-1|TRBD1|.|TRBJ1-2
TGCAGCGCAAGGGGGCAAGGTGGCTACACCTTC
CSARGQGGYTF
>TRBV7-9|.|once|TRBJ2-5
TGTGCCAGCACCGACGGACCGGGGAGGGAGACCCAGTACTTC
CASTDGPGRETQYF
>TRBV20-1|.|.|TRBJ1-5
TGCAGTGCCCACAGGGGCAATCAGCCCCAGCATTTT
CSAHRGNQPQHF
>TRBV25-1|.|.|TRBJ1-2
TGTGCCAGCAGCAATTATGACAGCTCCTTCTATGGCTACACCTTC
CASSNYDSSFYGYTF
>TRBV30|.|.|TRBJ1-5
TGTGCCTGGGACAGCCTCAATCAGCCCCAGCATTTT
CAWDSLNQPQHF
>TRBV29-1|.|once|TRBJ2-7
TGCAGCGTCACGGGGAAGGGCGAGCAGTACTTC
CSVTGKGEQYF
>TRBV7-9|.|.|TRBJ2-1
TGTGCCAGCAGCTTCTCGCAGGGCCCATACAATGAGCAGTTCTTC
CASSFSQGPYNEQFF
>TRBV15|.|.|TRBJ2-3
TGTGCCACCAGCAGGTCGGGGTCAGCACTAAGCACAGATACGCAGTATTTT
CATSRSGSALSTDTQYF
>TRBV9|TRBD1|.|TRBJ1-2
TGTGCCAGCAGCGCAGACAGGGGGATCTATGGCTACACCTTC
CASSADRGIYGYTF
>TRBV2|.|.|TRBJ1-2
TGTGCCCTAACCACGGGGGGCAACTATGGCTACACCTTC
CALTTGGNYGYTF
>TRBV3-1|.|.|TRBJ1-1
TGTGCCAGCAGTTCCCAGGGCACTGAAGCTTTCTTT
CASSSQGTEAFF
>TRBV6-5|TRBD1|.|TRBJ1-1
TGTGCCAGCAGTTTCCTCAGGGGGCAAGTTACTGAAGCTTTCTTT
CASSFLRGQVTEAFF
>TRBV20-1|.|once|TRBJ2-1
TGCAGTGCTAGACGGGGCAACTGGTGGGGGAATGAGCAGTTCTTC
CSARRGNWWGNEQFF